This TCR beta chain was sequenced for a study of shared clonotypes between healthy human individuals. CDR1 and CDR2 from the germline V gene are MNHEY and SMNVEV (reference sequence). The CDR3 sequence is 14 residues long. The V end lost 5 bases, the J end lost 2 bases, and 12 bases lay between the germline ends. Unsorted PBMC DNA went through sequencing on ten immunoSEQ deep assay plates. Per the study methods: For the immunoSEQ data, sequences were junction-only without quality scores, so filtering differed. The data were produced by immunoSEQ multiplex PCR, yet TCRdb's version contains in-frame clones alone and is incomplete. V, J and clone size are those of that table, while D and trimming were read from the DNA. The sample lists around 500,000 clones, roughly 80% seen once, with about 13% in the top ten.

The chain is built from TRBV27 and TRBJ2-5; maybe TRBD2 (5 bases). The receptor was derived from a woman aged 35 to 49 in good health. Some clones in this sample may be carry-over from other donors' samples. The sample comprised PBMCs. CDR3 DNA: TGTGCCAGCAGTCGGACTCTGCTTCAAGAGACCCAGTACTTC. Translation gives CASSRTLLQETQYF.